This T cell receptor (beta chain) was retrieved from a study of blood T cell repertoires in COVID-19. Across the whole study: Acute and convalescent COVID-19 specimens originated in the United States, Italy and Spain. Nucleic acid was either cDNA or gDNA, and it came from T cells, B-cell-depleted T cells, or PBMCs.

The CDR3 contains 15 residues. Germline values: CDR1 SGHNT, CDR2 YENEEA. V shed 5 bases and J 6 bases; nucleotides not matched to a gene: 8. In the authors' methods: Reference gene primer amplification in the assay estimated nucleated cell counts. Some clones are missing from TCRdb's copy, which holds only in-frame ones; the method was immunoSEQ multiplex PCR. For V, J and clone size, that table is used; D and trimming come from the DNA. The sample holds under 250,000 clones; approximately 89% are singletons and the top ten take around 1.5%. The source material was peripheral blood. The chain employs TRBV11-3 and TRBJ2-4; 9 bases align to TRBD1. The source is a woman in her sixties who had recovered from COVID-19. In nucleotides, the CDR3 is TGTGCCAGCAGCCGCAGTGGACAGGGGCGAAACATTCAGTACTTC. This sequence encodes CASSRSGQGRNIQYF.